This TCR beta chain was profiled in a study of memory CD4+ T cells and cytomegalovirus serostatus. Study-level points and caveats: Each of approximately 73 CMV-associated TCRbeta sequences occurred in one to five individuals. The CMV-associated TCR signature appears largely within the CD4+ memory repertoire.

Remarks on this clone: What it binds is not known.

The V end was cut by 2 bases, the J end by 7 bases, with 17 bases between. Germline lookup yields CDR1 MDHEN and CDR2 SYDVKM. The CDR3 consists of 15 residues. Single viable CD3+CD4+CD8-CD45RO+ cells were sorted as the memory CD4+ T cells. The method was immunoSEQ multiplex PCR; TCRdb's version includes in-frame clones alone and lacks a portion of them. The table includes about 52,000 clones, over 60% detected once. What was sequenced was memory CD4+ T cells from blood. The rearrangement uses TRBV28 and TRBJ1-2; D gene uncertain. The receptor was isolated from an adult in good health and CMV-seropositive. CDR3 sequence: CASSLPRGGLSGYTF. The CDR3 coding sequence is TGTGCCAGCAGTTTACCCCGGGGAGGATTGAGTGGCTACACCTTC.